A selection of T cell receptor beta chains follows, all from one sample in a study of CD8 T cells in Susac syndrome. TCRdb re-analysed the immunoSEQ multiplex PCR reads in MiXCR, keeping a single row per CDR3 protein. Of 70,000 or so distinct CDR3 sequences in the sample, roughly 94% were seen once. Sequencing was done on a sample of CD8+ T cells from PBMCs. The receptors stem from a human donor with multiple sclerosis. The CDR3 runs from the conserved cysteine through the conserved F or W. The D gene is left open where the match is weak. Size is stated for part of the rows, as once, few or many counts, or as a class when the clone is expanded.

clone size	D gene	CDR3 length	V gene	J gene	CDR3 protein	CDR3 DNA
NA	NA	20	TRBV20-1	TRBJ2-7	CSAATANFGSVRGLAYEQYF	TGCAGTGCTGCGACTGCCAACTTCGGGTCAGTTCGAGGGTTGGCCTACGAGCAGTACTTC
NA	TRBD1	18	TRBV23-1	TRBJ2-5	CASSLPGEPGQGQETQYF	TGCGCCAGCAGTCTCCCTGGAGAGCCGGGACAGGGCCAAGAGACCCAGTACTTC
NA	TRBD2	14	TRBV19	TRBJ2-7	CASATSGSVHEQYF	TGTGCCAGCGCGACTAGCGGGAGCGTCCACGAGCAGTACTTC
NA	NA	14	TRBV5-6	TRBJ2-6	CASSFPSGANVLTF	TGTGCCAGCAGCTTCCCCTCTGGGGCCAACGTCCTGACTTTC
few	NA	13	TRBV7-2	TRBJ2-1	CASSVQGNNEQFF	TGTGCCAGCAGCGTTCAGGGAAACAATGAGCAGTTCTTC
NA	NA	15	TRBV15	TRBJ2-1	CATGKDLRSYNEQFF	TGTGCCACCGGAAAAGACTTGAGATCCTACAATGAGCAGTTCTTC
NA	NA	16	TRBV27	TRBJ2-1	CASSLLASSSYNEQFF	TGTGCCAGCAGTTTATTGGCTAGCAGCTCCTACAATGAGCAGTTCTTC
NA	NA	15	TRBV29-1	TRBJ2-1	CSAQGTAASYNEQFF	TGCAGCGCTCAAGGGACCGCCGCCTCCTACAATGAGCAGTTCTTC
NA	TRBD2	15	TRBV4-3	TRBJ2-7	CASSQRTSGAGEQYF	TGCGCCAGCAGCCAGCGGACTAGCGGGGCTGGGGAGCAGTACTTC
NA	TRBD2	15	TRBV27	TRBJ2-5	CASKLSGVYQETQYF	TGTGCCAGTAAACTTAGCGGGGTGTACCAAGAGACCCAGTACTTC
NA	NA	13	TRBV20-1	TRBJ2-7	CSAPRDVSYEQYF	TGCAGTGCTCCCCGGGACGTCTCCTACGAGCAGTACTTC
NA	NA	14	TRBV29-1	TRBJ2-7	CSVVGHLETYEQYF	TGCAGCGTTGTGGGGCACCTGGAAACCTACGAGCAGTACTTC
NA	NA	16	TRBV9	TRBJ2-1	CASSVKQSLPYNEQFF	TGTGCCAGCAGCGTAAAACAGAGCCTCCCCTACAATGAGCAGTTCTTC
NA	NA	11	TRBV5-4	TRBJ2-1	CASNSNNEQFF	TGTGCCAGCAATTCTAACAATGAGCAGTTCTTC
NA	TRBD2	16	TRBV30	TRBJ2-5	CAWSVRLAGRQETQYF	TGTGCCTGGAGTGTTCGACTAGCGGGGCGCCAAGAGACCCAGTACTTC
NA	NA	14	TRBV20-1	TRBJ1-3	CSAPRDRSGNTIYF	TGCAGTGCTCCCCGTGACAGGTCTGGAAACACCATATATTTT
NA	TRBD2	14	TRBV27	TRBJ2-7	CASSFSGGPYEQYF	TGTGCCAGCAGTTTTAGCGGGGGGCCCTACGAGCAGTACTTC
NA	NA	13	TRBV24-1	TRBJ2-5	CATSALYQETQYF	TGTGCCACCAGTGCCCTGTACCAAGAGACCCAGTACTTC
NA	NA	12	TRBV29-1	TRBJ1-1	CSVEGTYGEAFF	TGCAGCGTTGAGGGGACATATGGTGAAGCTTTCTTT
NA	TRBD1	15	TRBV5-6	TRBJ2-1	CASSSGQGAYNEQFF	TGTGCCAGCAGCTCCGGACAGGGGGCCTACAATGAGCAGTTCTTC
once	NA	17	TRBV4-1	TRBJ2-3	CASSQVFQGGSTDTQYF	TGCGCCAGCAGCCAAGTATTTCAGGGGGGCTCCACCGATACGCAGTATTTT
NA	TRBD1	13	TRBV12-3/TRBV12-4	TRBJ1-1	CASRGQGLTEAFF	TGTGCCAGCAGGGGACAGGGGTTGACTGAAGCTTTCTTT
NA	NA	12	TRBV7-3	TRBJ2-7	CASSPPGAEQYF	TGTGCCAGCAGCCCCCCTGGGGCCGAGCAGTACTTC
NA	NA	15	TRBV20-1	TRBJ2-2	CSARDEGVESGELFF	TGCAGTGCTAGGGATGAGGGGGTAGAGTCCGGGGAGCTGTTTTTT
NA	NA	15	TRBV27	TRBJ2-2	CASSASQGATGELFF	TGTGCCAGCAGTGCCTCACAGGGCGCCACCGGGGAGCTGTTTTTT
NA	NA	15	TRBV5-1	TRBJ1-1	CASSLAEAMNTEAFF	TGCGCCAGCAGCTTGGCGGAAGCGATGAACACTGAAGCTTTCTTT
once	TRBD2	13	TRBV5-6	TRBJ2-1	CASSLSGLNEQFF	TGTGCCAGCAGCTTATCGGGACTAAATGAGCAGTTCTTC
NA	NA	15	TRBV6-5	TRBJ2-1	CASSYLGSEYNEQFF	TGTGCCAGCAGTTATCTTGGGTCCGAATACAATGAGCAGTTCTTC
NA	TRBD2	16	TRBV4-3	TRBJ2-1	CASSRSSGGPDNEQFF	TGCGCCAGCAGCCGATCTAGCGGGGGGCCAGACAATGAGCAGTTCTTC
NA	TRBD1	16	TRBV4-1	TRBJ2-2	CASSQDRGNYGGELFF	TGCGCCAGCAGCCAAGACAGGGGGAATTATGGCGGGGAGCTGTTTTTT
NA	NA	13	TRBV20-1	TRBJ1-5	CSARGRENQPQHF	TGCAGTGCTAGGGGCAGGGAGAATCAGCCCCAGCATTTT
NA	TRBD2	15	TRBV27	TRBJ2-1	CASSPGTSGRNEQFF	TGTGCCAGCAGTCCGGGGACTAGCGGGAGGAATGAGCAGTTCTTC
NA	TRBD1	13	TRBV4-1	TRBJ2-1	CASSRDRGHEQFF	TGCGCCAGCAGCCGCGACAGGGGTCATGAGCAGTTCTTC
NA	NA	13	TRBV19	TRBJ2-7	CASSIGAGYEQYF	TGTGCCAGTAGTATAGGGGCAGGATACGAGCAGTACTTC
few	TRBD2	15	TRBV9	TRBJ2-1	CASSPPGTSEGEQFF	TGTGCCAGCAGCCCTCCCGGGACTAGTGAGGGCGAGCAGTTCTTC
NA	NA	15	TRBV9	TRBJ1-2	CASSHAKGPNYGYTF	TGTGCCAGCAGCCATGCCAAAGGGCCAAACTATGGCTACACCTTC
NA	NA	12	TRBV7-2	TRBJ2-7	CASSLVSHEQYF	TGTGCCAGCAGCTTAGTATCCCACGAGCAGTACTTC
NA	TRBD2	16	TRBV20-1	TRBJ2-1	CSARDLFQREDDEQFF	TGCAGTGCTAGAGATCTGTTCCAGCGGGAGGATGATGAGCAGTTCTTC
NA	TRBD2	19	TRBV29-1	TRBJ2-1	CSDLTGTSLRLQRYNEQFF	TGCAGCGATTTAACCGGGACTAGTTTGCGATTGCAACGGTACAATGAGCAGTTCTTC
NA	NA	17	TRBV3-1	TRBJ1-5	CASRQGTRRYSNQPQHF	TGTGCCAGCAGACAGGGTACCCGTCGTTATAGCAATCAGCCCCAGCATTTT
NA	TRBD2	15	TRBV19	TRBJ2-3	CASSKGLAATDTQYF	TGTGCCAGTAGTAAGGGACTAGCGGCGACAGATACGCAGTATTTT
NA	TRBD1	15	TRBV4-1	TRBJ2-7	CASSQETGGSYEQYF	TGCGCCAGCAGCCAGGAGACAGGGGGGTCCTACGAGCAGTACTTC
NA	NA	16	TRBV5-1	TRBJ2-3	CASSLDGTGSTDTQYF	TGCGCCAGCAGCCTGGACGGGACGGGGAGCACAGATACGCAGTATTTT
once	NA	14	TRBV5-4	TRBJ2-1	CASSSGHSYNEQFF	TGTGCCAGCAGTTCCGGGCATTCCTACAATGAGCAGTTCTTC
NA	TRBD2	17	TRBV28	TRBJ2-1	CASSFRWGGGAYNEQFF	TGTGCCAGCAGTTTTAGGTGGGGCGGGGGAGCCTACAATGAGCAGTTCTTC
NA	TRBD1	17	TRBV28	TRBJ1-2	CASSLYPLRQGLYGYTF	TGTGCCAGCAGTTTATATCCGCTCCGACAGGGCCTCTATGGCTACACCTTC
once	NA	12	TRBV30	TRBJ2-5	CAGGGAGETQYF	TGTGCCGGAGGGGGGGCGGGAGAGACCCAGTACTTC
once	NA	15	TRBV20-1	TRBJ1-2	CSAGLWQGTNYGYTF	TGCAGTGCTGGACTGTGGCAGGGGACAAACTATGGCTACACCTTC
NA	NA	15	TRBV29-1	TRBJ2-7	CSVEIRHSLSYEQYF	TGCAGCGTTGAAATACGGCATAGCCTCTCCTACGAGCAGTACTTC
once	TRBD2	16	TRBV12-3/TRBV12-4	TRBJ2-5	CASRPLTSGGQETQYF	TGTGCCAGCAGGCCCTTGACTAGCGGGGGGCAAGAGACCCAGTACTTC
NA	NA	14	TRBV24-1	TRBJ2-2	CATSDLRGAGELFF	TGTGCCACCAGTGATTTGAGGGGGGCCGGGGAGCTGTTTTTT
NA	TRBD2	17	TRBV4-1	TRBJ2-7	CASSDIGLAGSLGEQYF	TGCGCCAGCAGCGACATTGGACTAGCGGGGTCCTTAGGCGAGCAGTACTTC
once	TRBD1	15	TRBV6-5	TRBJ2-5	CASSRGTDDQETQYF	TGTGCCAGCAGTAGAGGGACAGATGATCAAGAGACCCAGTACTTC
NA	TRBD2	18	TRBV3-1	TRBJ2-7	CASSQMTSGASISYEQYF	TGTGCCAGCAGCCAAATGACTAGCGGGGCATCAATCTCCTACGAGCAGTACTTC
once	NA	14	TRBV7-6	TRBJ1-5	CASTSGGRNQPQHF	TGTGCCAGCACCTCTGGGGGCCGCAATCAGCCCCAGCATTTT